One T cell receptor (beta chain) is described in this entry. The data were taken from a study of monozygotic twins with cystic fibrosis. Germline V gene lookup returns CDR1 LGHNA and CDR2 YNFKEQ. This CDR3 comprises 13 residues. The V end lost 1 base, the J end lost 9 bases, and 10 bases lay between the germline ends. Clones were read by immunoSEQ multiplex PCR, and TCRdb kept only the in-frame ones, dropping some. The table includes 15,000 or so clones, 80% to 90% detected once. The sequence came from a boy aged 10-17 years with cystic fibrosis. This chain connects TRBV4-2 to TRBJ2-1; D ambiguous. The sample consisted of blood. The CDR3 nucleotides are TGTGCCAGCAGCCAAGCAGTTGCGAGTGAGCAGTTCTTC. Protein sequence: CASSQAVASEQFF.